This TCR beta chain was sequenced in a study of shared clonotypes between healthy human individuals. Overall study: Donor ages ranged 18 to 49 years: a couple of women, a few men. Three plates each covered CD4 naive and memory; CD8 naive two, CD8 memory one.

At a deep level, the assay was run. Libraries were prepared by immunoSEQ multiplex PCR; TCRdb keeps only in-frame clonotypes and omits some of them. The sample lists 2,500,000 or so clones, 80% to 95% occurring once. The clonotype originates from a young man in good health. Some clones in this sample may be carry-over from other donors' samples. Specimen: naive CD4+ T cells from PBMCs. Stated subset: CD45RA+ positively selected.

The CDR3 nucleotides read TGTGCCAGTAGATCTGGGTTTGAGCCCCAGCATTTT. It is translated as CASRSGFEPQHF. V gene TRBV19 combines with J gene TRBJ1-5, with D hard to call. V was trimmed by 6 bases and J by 8 bases, leaving 11 bases between them. Germline V gives CDR1 LNHDA, CDR2 SQIVND (reference sequence). This CDR3 comprises 12 residues.